This T cell receptor beta chain came from a study of molecular identifiers for immune sequencing clone quantification listed by TCRdb under 2018. As for the study more broadly: For a replicate experiment, RNA from 20,000 or 100,000 naive CD8 T cells was divided into five aliquots, and four of the five aliquots were sequenced. This methods study used CD8 T cells to benchmark TCR RNA copy counting and molecular-identifier clustering-based TCR repertoire sequencing (MIDCIRS).

On the study overall, not on this receptor specifically: When barcode sub-clustering was omitted, TCR diversity was inflated by chimeric consensus sequences, with chimeras reaching as high as 47%. About three recovered TCR RNA copies per cell were obtained by modeling, versus about 9.7 by digital PCR, implying a capture efficiency of 25% to 30%. The sizes of highly expanded clones could end up underestimated when identical TCR molecules share a barcode. The naive libraries included spiked-in Jurkat TCR RNA (10 copies' worth), and this RNA is not part of the donor repertoire. Even against a background of about a million naive CD8 T cells, spiked-in Jurkat TCR RNA amounting to a single cell's worth was reported to be detectable. In CMV-specific effector cells, over 98% of molecules were held by clones above 20 RNA copies, whereas under 1% of molecules were held by such clones in naive cells.

Note on this clonotype: The target of this receptor is not known. A much bigger clone sits one base away, suggesting this may be a read error.

Libraries of naive CD8 T cells were built from anywhere between roughly 17,000 and 1,000,000 sorted cells, with 10%, 30% or 50% of the purified RNA used. Naive CD8 T cells were FACS-sorted as CD8+CD4-CCR7+CD45RA+ on a BD FACSAria II into RLT Plus buffer. Detection sensitivity was tested by spiking Jurkat RNA equal to ten or so TCR copies' worth into samples containing 20,000-1,000,000 naive CD8 T cells. Enrichment of CD8 T cells was done with RosetteSep CD8+ T Cell Enrichment Cocktail plus Ficoll-Paque, and ACK red cell lysis came afterward. Library preparation was by PCR. The instrument was an Illumina HiSeq 4000. Bulk TCR libraries were generated as previously described, with the TCR primers listed in Table S5 used. The Qiagen AllPrep DNA/RNA kit was used to purify total RNA. Before any analysis, reads coming from multiple sequencing runs of the same library were combined into one pool. The published analysis was carried out like this. Reads were retained only if an exact TCR constant sequence was present, and the retained reads were trimmed to 150 nt and grouped according to their 12-nt molecular barcodes. Reads inside each barcode group were sub-clustered using a 15% Levenshtein threshold, and a quality-weighted consensus sequence was constructed for each RNA molecule. Non-functional sequences were removed, as were lower-count sequences one edit away from another. Based on fitting two negative binomial distributions, any barcode sub-cluster with under 20% of the maximum read count was discarded. The raw public data were reprocessed by TCRdb itself: fastp quality trimming at Q25, MiXCR clonotype calling, in-frame beta chains only. Each entry merges the rows of one CDR3 protein and shows their most common DNA and genes. TCRdb assigned the V and J calls; the authors' analysis was not used. This sample comprises approximately 500,000 distinct CDR3 sequences, 20% to 25% of them detected only once. About 0.8% of the sample comes from the top ten.

The CDR3 goes from the cysteine to the phenylalanine over 14 residues. Only the CDR3 DNA is retained, 42 bases long and in frame from the first base. As encoded in the germline V gene, CDR1 is SGHRS while CDR2 is YFSETQ. The receptor chain draws on TRBV5-1 and TRBJ2-7; no D segment can be confidently identified. The TCR originated in a human donor in good health. Some libraries in this study had Jurkat cell RNA spiked in. Sequenced: naive CD8+ T cells from blood, with Jurkat cell RNA spiked in. In light of the paper, this sample's cell subset or site label describes: FACS-sorted CD8+CD4-CCR7+CD45RA+ naive T cells. The DNA sequence follows: TGCGCCAGCAGCTTGGGGAGATTTACCTACGAGCAGTGCTTC. The resulting protein is CASSLGRFTYEQCF.